The 20 T cell receptor beta chains below were found in one sample sequenced in a study of blood T cell repertoires in COVID-19. Using immunoSEQ multiplex PCR, the repertoire was profiled, and TCRdb retains in-frame clones only, with some absent. The table records about 230,000 clones, approximately 84% of them present only once. The sequenced material came from peripheral blood. The origin of the receptors is a middle-aged man with acute or convalescent COVID-19.

The chain links TRBV27 to TRBJ1-1; no clear D gene. Looked up from germline, CDR1 is MNHEY and CDR2 is SMNVEV (reference sequence). The CDR3 spans 17 residues. Trimming left V 4 bases short and J 5 bases short, with 23 bases between. The CDR3 DNA follows: TGTGCCAGCAGTTATGTGGTCGGAGGGCTTGGGTATACTGAAGCTTTCTTT. Residues: CASSYVVGGLGYTEAFF.

The genes are TRBV25-1 and TRBJ2-7; D may be TRBD2 (5 bases). The CDR3 has 12 amino acids. Germline CDR1 reads MGHDK; CDR2 reads SYGVNS. V was clipped by 10 bases and J by 2 bases, with 12 bases between them. The CDR3 bases are TGTGCCACCGGACCGGGAACCTACGAGCAGTACTTC. It encodes CATGPGTYEQYF.

This chain links TRBV28 with TRBJ2-7; 7 bases align to TRBD1. The ends lost 2 bases at V and 4 bases at J; junction bases unmatched: 5. CDR3 length: 14 amino acids. Per the germline V gene, CDR1 is MDHEN and CDR2 is SYDVKM. In DNA, the CDR3 is TGTGCCAGCAGTTTAGCAGGGGGAAAATACGAGCAGTACTTC. This codes for CASSLAGGKYEQYF.

The chain employs TRBV20-1 and TRBJ2-7; D gene unclear. V was pared by 3 bases and J by 2 bases, with 8 bases between. CDR1 is DFQATT, CDR2 SNEGSKA, per germline (reference sequence). This CDR3 comprises 12 residues. Here the CDR3 DNA reads TGCAGTGCTAGTAACTCGGCCTACGAGCAGTACTTC. This sequence encodes CSASNSAYEQYF.

This clone was found a few times. V and J are TRBV12-3 or TRBV12-4 and TRBJ1-3, with D unresolved. This CDR3 contains 13 residues. V lost 7 bases and J 0 bases, leaving 7 bases between the germline ends. CDR3: CASTANSGNTIYF. In DNA, the CDR3 is TGTGCCAGCACCGCGAACTCTGGAAACACCATATATTTT.

The V gene is TRBV28, the J gene TRBJ2-7, with 8 positions matching TRBD1. This CDR3 has 17 residues. V lost 2 bases, J lost 0 bases, and 9 bases stayed unmatched. CDR1 is MDHEN and CDR2 is SYDVKM in the germline V gene. Here the CDR3 reads CASSLPPGQVGSYEQYF. The CDR3 nucleotides are TGTGCCAGCAGTTTACCCCCGGGACAGGTGGGCTCCTACGAGCAGTACTTC.

V usage is TRBV9 and J usage is TRBJ1-1; D is ambiguous. Germline CDR1 SGDLS, CDR2 YYNGEE. This CDR3 region has 12 residues. With 3 bases removed from V and 0 bases from J, the gap between germline ends came to 3 bases. The CDR3 loop reads CASSGMNTEAFF. The CDR3 nucleotides read TGTGCCAGCAGCGGTATGAACACTGAAGCTTTCTTT.

The chain employs TRBV18 and TRBJ1-2; TRBD1 might be the D (5 bases). CDR1 and CDR2 from the germline V gene are KGHSH and LQKENI. The CDR3 is made up of 15 amino acids. The germline V and J ends were trimmed by 5 bases and 2 bases, with 15 bases remaining between them. CDR3 residues: CASSAGRGANYGYTF. CDR3 in DNA: TGTGCCAGCTCAGCGGGACGGGGAGCCAACTATGGCTACACCTTC.

This chain joins TRBV30 and TRBJ1-2; 8 nucleotides match TRBD1. V was clipped by 0 bases and J by 7 bases; unmatched bases: 7. Germline loops: CDR1 GTSNPN, CDR2 SVGIG (reference sequence). The CDR3 is 14 residues long. CDR3 sequence reads: CAWSVLQGAGGYTF. The CDR3 nucleotides read TGTGCCTGGAGTGTACTCCAGGGGGCAGGTGGCTACACCTTC.

The chain carries TRBV30 and TRBJ1-1; no definite D call. Trimming stripped 3 bases from V and 0 bases from J, with 5 bases between. The CDR3 loop spans 12 amino acids. The germline V gene has CDR1 GTSNPN and CDR2 SVGIG (reference sequence). The CDR3 here is CAWRIMNTEAFF. Here the CDR3 DNA reads TGTGCCTGGAGAATCATGAACACTGAAGCTTTCTTT.

This clone has more than one count but fewer than ten. Within the sample, other DNA sequences also encode this same CDR3. The gene calls are TRBV2 and TRBJ1-1, with TRBD1 matching 7 bases. J lost 4 bases, V lost 8 bases, and 7 bases had no gene match. Per germline, CDR1 SNHLY and CDR2 FYNNEI. There are 13 residues in the CDR3. CDR3 sequence (DNA): TGTGCCAGCTCTTTGCAGGGGGTCACTGAAGCTTTCTTT. Amino acids: CASSLQGVTEAFF.

Only a few counts were recorded for this clone. J is TRBJ2-3 and V is TRBV24-1; perhaps TRBD1 as D (6 bases). The CDR3 runs to 12 residues. The germline V gene encodes CDR1 KGHDR and CDR2 SFDVKD. Trimming took 5 bases from V and 4 from J, leaving 6 bases between them. In DNA form, the CDR3 reads TGTGCCACCAGTGCAGGGGCAGATACGCAGTATTTT. It codes for CATSAGADTQYF.

V usage is TRBV11-2 and J usage is TRBJ1-2; D may be TRBD1 (6 bases). Germline V lookup: CDR1 SGHAT, CDR2 FQNNGV. The CDR3 covers 15 residues. V lost 5 bases and J lost 6, with 19 bases in between. The CDR3 here is CASSRGGGSTDGYTF. The CDR3 DNA follows: TGTGCCAGCAGCAGAGGGGGAGGGAGCACTGATGGCTACACCTTC.

V usage is TRBV9 and J usage is TRBJ1-2; no clear D gene. Germline values: CDR1 SGDLS, CDR2 YYNGEE. Trimming took 0 bases from V and 5 from J, leaving 11 bases between them. The CDR3 is 14 amino acids. As DNA, the CDR3 is TGTGCCAGCAGCGTAGATGGAGGCGGGTATGGCTACACCTTC. This codes for CASSVDGGGYGYTF.

This chain links TRBV9 with TRBJ1-2; the D gene is possibly TRBD1 (5 bases). The germline V and J ends were trimmed by 0 bases and 6 bases, with 9 bases remaining between them. This CDR3 has 13 residues. CDR1 and CDR2 from the germline V gene are SGDLS and YYNGEE. The CDR3 bases are TGTGCCAGCAGCGTAGAGGCAGGGAATGGCTACACCTTC. The encoded protein is CASSVEAGNGYTF.

The chain carries TRBV7-9 and TRBJ2-1; TRBD2 aligns across 9 bases. This CDR3 contains 17 residues. Per germline, CDR1 SEHNR and CDR2 FQNEAQ (reference sequence). V shed 5 bases and J 5 bases; nucleotides not matched to a gene: 13. DNA for the CDR3: TGTGCCAGCAGCGTTTCGACAGCGGGGGGATCGAACAATGAGCAGTTCTTC. Its protein is CASSVSTAGGSNNEQFF.

The gene calls are TRBV6-5 and TRBJ1-1, with D tentatively TRBD1 (5 bases). Germline V lookup: CDR1 MNHEY, CDR2 SVGAGI. The CDR3 runs 15 residues. Between the trimmed V and J ends, which lost 2 bases and 3 bases, there was a span of 13 bases. CDR3 region: CASSYTGEGYTEAFF. The CDR3 DNA reads as TGTGCCAGCAGTTACACGGGGGAGGGGTACACTGAAGCTTTCTTT.

V and J are TRBV13 and TRBJ2-2; 9 bases are a match to TRBD2. This CDR3 spans 17 amino acids. J lost 5 bases, V lost 4 bases, and 11 bases had no gene match. The V gene's germline CDR1 is PRHDT and CDR2 FYEKMQ (reference sequence). The CDR3 DNA reads TGTGCCAGCAGCTCGAATAGCGGGGGCCGTATAACCGGGGAGCTGTTTTTT. Its protein is CASSSNSGGRITGELFF.

The J gene is TRBJ1-6, the V gene TRBV9; the D is unclear. The CDR3 spans 14 residues. V was shortened by 3 bases and J by 7 bases, with 11 bases between the two germline ends. Germline V gene data show CDR1 as SGDLS and CDR2 as YYNGEE. CDR3 coding DNA: TGTGCCAGCAGCGGTACGAATGAGAATTCACCCCTCCACTTT. Protein product: CASSGTNENSPLHF.

This clone was detected a few times. V usage is TRBV7-2 and J usage is TRBJ1-1, with D possibly TRBD1 on 5 matching bases. There are 13 residues in the CDR3. Trimming left V 5 bases short and J 6 bases short, with 13 bases between. CDR1 is SGHTA, CDR2 FQGNSA, per germline. The CDR3 sequence is CASSLRQIPEAFF. In DNA form, the CDR3 reads TGTGCCAGCAGCCTCCGACAGATACCTGAAGCTTTCTTT.